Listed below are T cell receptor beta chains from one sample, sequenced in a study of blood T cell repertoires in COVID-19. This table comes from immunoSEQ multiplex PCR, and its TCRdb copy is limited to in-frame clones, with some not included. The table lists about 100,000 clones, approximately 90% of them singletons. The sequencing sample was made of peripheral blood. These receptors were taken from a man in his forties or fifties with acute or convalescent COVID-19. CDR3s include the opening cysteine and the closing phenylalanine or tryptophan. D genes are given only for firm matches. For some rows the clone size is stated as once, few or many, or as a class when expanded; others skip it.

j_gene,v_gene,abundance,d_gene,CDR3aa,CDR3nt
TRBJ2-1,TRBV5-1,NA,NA,CASSLAGVGQFF,TGCGCCAGCAGCTTGGCCGGGGTGGGGCAGTTCTTC
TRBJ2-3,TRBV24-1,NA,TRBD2,CATSRGSGIGDTQYF,TGTGCCACCAGTAGAGGGAGCGGGATTGGCGATACGCAGTATTTT
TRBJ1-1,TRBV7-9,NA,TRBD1,CASSPLRQGASTEAFF,TGTGCCAGCAGCCCACTCCGGCAGGGGGCATCCACTGAAGCTTTCTTT
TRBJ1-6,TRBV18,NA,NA,CASSSTGDVNNSPLHF,TGTGCCAGCTCATCTACGGGGGACGTCAATAATTCACCCCTCCACTTT
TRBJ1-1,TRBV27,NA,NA,CASSLGGGRTEAFF,TGTGCCAGCTCCTTAGGGGGGGGAAGGACTGAAGCTTTCTTT
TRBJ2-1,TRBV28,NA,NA,CASIDKGGAGEQFF,TGTGCCAGCATCGATAAAGGGGGGGCCGGGGAGCAGTTCTTC
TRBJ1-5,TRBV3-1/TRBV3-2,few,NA,CASSQEFSTGLGQPQHF,TGTGCCAGCAGCCAAGAATTTTCGACAGGTTTAGGTCAGCCCCAGCATTTT
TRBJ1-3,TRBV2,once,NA,CASSERTTYSGNTIYF,TGTGCCAGCAGTGAAAGGACAACATACTCTGGAAACACCATATATTTT
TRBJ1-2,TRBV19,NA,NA,CASPRFSNYGYTF,TGTGCCAGTCCCAGGTTCTCTAACTATGGCTACACCTTC
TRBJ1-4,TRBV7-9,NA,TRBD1,CASSLGTGRVYEKLFF,TGTGCCAGCAGCTTGGGGACAGGAAGGGTATATGAAAAACTGTTTTTT
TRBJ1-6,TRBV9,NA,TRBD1,CASSLKLQGADGSPLHF,TGTGCCAGCAGCCTAAAACTACAGGGGGCCGACGGTTCACCCCTCCACTTT
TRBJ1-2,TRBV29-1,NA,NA,CSVIGGAFGYTF,TGCAGCGTTATAGGGGGGGCCTTTGGCTACACCTTC
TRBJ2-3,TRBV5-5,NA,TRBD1,CASSQGQVGDTDTQYF,TGTGCCAGCAGTCAAGGACAGGTCGGGGACACAGATACGCAGTATTTT
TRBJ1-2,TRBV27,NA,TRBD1,CASGTGGRKGYTF,TGTGCCAGCGGCACAGGGGGCAGGAAAGGCTACACCTTC
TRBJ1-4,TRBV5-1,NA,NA,CASKGGSATNEKLFF,TGCGCCAGCAAAGGGGGATCCGCAACTAATGAAAAACTGTTTTTT
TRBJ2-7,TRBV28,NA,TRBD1,CASSLRDRGRNEQYF,TGTGCCAGCAGTTTAAGGGACAGGGGGCGCAACGAGCAGTACTTC
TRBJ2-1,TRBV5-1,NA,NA,CASHFEGQAYNEQFF,TGCGCCAGCCACTTTGAGGGACAAGCGTACAATGAGCAGTTCTTC
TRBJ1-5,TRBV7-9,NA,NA,CASSAHGGAGQPQHF,TGTGCCAGCAGCGCCCACGGGGGGGCAGGTCAGCCCCAGCATTTT